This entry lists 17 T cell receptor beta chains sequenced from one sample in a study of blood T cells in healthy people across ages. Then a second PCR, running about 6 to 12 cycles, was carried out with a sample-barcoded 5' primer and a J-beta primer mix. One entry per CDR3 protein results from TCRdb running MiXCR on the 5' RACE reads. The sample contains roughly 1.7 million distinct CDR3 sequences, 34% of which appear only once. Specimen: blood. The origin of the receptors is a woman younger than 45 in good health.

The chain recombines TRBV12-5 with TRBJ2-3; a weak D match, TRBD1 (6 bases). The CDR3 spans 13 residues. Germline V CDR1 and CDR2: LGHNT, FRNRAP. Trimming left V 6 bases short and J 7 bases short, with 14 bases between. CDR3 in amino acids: CASGPQGSNTQYF. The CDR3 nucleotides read TGTGCTAGTGGGCCACAGGGCTCCAATACGCAGTATTTT.

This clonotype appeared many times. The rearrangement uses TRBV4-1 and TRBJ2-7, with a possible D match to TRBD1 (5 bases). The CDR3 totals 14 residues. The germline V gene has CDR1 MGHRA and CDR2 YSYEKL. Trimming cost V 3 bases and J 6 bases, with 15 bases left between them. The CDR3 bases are TGCGCCAGCAGCCACCTAGACAGTGTGGGCGAGCAGTACTTC. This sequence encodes CASSHLDSVGEQYF.

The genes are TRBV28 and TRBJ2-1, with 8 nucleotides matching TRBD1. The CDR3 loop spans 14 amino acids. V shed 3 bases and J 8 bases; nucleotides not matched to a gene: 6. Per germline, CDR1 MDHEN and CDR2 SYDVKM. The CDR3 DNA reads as TGTGCCAGCAGTTTGACAGGGGACGGAGATGAGCAGTTCTTC. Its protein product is CASSLTGDGDEQFF. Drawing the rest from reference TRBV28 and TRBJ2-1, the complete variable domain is DVKVTQSSRYLVKRTGEKVFLECVQDMDHENMFWYRQDPGLGLRLIYFSYDVKMKEKGDIPEGYSVSREKKERFSLILESASTNQTSMYLCASSLTGDGDEQFFGPGTRLTVL.

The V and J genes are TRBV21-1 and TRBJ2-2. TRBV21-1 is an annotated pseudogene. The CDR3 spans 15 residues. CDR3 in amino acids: CASSKGQQNTGELFF. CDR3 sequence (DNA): TGTGCCAGCAGCAAAGGGCAGCAGAACACCGGGGAGCTGTTTTTT.

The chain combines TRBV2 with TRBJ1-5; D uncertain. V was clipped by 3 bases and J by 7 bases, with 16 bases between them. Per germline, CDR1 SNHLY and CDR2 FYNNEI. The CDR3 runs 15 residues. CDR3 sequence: CASSDRSSLGQPQHF. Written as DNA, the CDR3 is TGTGCCAGCAGTGACAGGTCCTCTTTGGGGCAGCCCCAGCATTTT.

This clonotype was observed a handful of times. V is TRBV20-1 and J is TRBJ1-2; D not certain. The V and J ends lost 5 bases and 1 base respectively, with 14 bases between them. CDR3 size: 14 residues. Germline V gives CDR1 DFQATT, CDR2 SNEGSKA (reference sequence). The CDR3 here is CSALTRGVNYGYTF. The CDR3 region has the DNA TGCAGTGCTCTTACCCGCGGGGTTAACTATGGCTACACCTTC.

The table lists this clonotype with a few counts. The CDR3 nucleotides are TGCGCCAGCAGACCGCCCACTAGCGGGAGCGACGAGCAGTACTTC. It translates to CASRPPTSGSDEQYF. The chain couples TRBV10-2 to TRBJ2-7; 11 nucleotides line up with TRBD2. The CDR3 extends over 15 amino acids. Germline CDR1 reads WSHSY; CDR2 reads SAAADI. V lost 6 bases to trimming and J lost 5 bases; unmatched junction nucleotides: 9.

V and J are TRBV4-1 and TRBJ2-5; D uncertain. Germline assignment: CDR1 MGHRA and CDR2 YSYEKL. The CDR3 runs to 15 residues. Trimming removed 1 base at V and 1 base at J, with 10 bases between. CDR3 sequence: CASSQARPVQETQYF. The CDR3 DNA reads TGCGCCAGCAGCCAAGCCAGGCCCGTCCAAGAGACCCAGTACTTC.

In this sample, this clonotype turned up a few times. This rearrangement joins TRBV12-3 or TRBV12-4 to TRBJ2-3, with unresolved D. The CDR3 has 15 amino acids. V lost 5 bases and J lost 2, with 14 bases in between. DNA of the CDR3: TGTGCCAGCAGTCCACTCGGGTACCTCACAGATACGCAGTATTTT. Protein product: CASSPLGYLTDTQYF.

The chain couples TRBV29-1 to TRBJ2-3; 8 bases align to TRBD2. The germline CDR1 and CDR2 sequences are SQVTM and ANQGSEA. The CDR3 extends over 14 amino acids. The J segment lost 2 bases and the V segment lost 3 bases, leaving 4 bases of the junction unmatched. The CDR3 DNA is TGCAGCGTTGAGAGCGGGAGACTCACAGATACGCAGTATTTT. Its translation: CSVESGRLTDTQYF.

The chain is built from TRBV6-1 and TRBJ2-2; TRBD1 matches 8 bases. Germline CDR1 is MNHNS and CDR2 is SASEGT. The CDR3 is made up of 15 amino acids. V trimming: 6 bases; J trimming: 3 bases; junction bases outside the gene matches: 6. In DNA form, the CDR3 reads TGTGCCAGCAGCCCCAGGGGGCAGGACACCGGGGAGCTGTTTTTT. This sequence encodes CASSPRGQDTGELFF.

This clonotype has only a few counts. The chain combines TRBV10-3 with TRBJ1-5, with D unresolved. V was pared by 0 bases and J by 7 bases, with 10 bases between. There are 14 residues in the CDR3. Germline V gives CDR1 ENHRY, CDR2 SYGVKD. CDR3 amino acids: CAISESGSWQPQHF. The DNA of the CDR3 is TGTGCCATCAGTGAGTCGGGGAGTTGGCAGCCCCAGCATTTT.

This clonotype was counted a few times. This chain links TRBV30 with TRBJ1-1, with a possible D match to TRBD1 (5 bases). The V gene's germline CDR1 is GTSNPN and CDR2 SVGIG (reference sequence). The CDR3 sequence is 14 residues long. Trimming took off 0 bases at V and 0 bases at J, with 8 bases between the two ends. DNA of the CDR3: TGTGCCTGGAGTGTAGGGGTTATGAACACTGAAGCTTTCTTT. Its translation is CAWSVGVMNTEAFF.

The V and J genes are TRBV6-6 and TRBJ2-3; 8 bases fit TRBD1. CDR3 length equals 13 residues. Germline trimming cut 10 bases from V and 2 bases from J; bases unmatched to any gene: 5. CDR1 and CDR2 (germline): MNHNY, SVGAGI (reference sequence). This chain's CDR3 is CATSGGHTDTQYF. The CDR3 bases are TGTGCCACTTCAGGGGGCCACACAGATACGCAGTATTTT.

For the CDR3, the DNA is TGTGCCAGCTCACCATTAGGACCGCGCGGGGGTCAGCCCCAGCATTTT. Translating it yields CASSPLGPRGGQPQHF. This chain uses TRBV18 with TRBJ1-5; TRBD1 is a possible D gene (5 bases). This CDR3 is 16 amino acids long. V lost 2 bases and J 6 bases, leaving 17 bases between the germline ends. Germline V gene sequence: CDR1 KGHSH, CDR2 LQKENI.

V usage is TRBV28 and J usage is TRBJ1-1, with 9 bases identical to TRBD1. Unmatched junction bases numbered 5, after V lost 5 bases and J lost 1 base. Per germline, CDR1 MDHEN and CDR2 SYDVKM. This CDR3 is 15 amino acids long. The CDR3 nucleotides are TGTGCCAGCAGTCCAGACAGGGGGTGGAACACTGAAGCTTTCTTT. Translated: CASSPDRGWNTEAFF.

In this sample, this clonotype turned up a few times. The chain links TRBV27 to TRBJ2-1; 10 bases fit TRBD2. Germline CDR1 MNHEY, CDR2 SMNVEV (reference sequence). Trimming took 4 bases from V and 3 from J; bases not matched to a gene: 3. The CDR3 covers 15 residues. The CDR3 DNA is TGTGCCAGCAGTTACAAGCGGGAGGGCTACAATGAGCAGTTCTTC. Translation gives CASSYKREGYNEQFF.